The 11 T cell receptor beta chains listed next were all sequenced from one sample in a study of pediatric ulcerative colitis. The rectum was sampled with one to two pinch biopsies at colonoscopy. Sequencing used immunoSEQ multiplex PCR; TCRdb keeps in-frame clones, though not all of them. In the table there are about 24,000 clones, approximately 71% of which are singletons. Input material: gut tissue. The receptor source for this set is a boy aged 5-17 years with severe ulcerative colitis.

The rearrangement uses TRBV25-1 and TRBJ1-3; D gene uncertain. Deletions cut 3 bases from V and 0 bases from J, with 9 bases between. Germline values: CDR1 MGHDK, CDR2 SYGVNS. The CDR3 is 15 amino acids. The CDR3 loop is CASSDWQISGNTIYF. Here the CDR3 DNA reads TGTGCCAGCAGTGATTGGCAGATCTCTGGAAACACCATATATTTT.

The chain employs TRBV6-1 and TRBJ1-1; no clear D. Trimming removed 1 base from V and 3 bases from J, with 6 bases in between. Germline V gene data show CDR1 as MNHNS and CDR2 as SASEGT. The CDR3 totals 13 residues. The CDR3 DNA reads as TGTGCCAGCAGTGAAGGGCAGTACACTGAAGCTTTCTTT. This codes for CASSEGQYTEAFF.

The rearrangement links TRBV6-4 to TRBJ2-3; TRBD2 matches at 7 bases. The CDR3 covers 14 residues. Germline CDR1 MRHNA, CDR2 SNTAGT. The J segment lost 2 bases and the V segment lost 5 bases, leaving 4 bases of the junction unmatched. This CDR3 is CASSSSGPTDTQYF. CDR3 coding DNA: TGTGCCAGCAGTTCTAGCGGCCCCACAGATACGCAGTATTTT.

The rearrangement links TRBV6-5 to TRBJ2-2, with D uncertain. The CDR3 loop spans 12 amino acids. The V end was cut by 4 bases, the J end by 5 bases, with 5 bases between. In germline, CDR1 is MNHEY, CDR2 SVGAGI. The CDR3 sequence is CASSSTTGELFF. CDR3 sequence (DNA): TGTGCCAGCAGTTCTACGACCGGGGAGCTGTTTTTT.

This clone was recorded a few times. The CDR3: CASSLATGAITGYTF. The DNA for the CDR3 is TGTGCCAGCAGCTTAGCAACGGGGGCGATTACGGGCTACACCTTC. The rearrangement uses TRBV7-9 and TRBJ1-2, with D tentatively TRBD1 (6 bases). From germline, CDR1 is SEHNR and CDR2 FQNEAQ (reference sequence). Trimming pared 0 bases from V and 8 bases from J, leaving 16 bases between. The CDR3 extends over 15 amino acids.

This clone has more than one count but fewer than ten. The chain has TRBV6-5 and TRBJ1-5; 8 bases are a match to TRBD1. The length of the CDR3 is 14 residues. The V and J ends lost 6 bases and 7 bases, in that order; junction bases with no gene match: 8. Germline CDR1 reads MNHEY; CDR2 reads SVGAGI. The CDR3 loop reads CASSQGQGGQPQHF. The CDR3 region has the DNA TGTGCCAGCAGCCAAGGACAGGGAGGGCAGCCCCAGCATTTT.

The DNA for the CDR3 is TGCGCCAGCAGCTTGGGGACAGCGAACACTGAAGCTTTCTTT. It codes for CASSLGTANTEAFF. The J gene is TRBJ1-1, the V gene TRBV5-1; a possible D gene is TRBD1 (6 bases). Trimming removed 0 bases at V and 1 base at J, with 7 bases between. The CDR3 sequence is 14 residues long. The germline V gene encodes CDR1 SGHRS and CDR2 YFSETQ.

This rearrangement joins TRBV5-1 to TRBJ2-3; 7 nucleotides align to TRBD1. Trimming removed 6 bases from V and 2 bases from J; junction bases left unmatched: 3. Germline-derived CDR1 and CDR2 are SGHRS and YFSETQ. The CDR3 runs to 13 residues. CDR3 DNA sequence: TGCGCCAGCAACAGGGGAGCCACAGATACGCAGTATTTT. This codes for CASNRGATDTQYF.

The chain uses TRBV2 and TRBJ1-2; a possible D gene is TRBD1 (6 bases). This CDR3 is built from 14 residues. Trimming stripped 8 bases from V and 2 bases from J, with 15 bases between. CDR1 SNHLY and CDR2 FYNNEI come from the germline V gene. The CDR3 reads CASFPGATNYGYTF. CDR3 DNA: TGTGCCAGCTTCCCGGGGGCGACCAACTATGGCTACACCTTC.

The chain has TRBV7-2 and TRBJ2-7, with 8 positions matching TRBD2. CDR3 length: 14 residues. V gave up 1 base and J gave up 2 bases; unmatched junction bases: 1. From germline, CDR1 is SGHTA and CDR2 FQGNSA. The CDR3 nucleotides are TGTGCCAGCAGCTTAGAGCGGGGGCCCTACGAGCAGTACTTC. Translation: CASSLERGPYEQYF.

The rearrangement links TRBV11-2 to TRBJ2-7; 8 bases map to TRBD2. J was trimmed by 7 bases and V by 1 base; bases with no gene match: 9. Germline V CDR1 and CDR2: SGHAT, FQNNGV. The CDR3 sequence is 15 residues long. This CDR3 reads CASSLGDGRVGEQYF. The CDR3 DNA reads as TGTGCCAGCAGCTTAGGGGACGGGAGGGTCGGAGAGCAGTACTTC.